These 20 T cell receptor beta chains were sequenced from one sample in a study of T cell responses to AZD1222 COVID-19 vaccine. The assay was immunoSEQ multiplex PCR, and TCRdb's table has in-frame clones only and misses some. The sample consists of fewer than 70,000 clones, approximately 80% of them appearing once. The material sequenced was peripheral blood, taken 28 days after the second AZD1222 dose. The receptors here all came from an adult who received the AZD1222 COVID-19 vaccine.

The CDR3 DNA is TGTGCCAGCAACGGACGGAACAATGAGCAGTTCTTC. Translated: CASNGRNNEQFF. This chain joins TRBV6-4 and TRBJ2-1; D gene unclear. Germline V lookup: CDR1 MRHNA, CDR2 SNTAGT. The V end was cut by 7 bases, the J end by 5 bases, with 9 bases between. The CDR3 length is 12 residues.

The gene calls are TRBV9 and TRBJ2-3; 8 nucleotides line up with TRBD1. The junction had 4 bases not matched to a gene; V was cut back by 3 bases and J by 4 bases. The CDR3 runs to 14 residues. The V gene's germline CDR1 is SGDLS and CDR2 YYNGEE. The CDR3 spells CASSAGGGPDTQYF. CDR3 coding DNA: TGTGCCAGCAGCGCAGGGGGCGGGCCAGATACGCAGTATTTT. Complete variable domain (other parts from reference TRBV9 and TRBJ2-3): DSGVTQTPKHLITATGQRVTLRCSPRSGDLSVYWYQQSLDQGLQFLIQYYNGEERAKGNILERFSAQQFPDLHSELNLSSLELGDSALYFCASSAGGGPDTQYFGPGTRLTVL.

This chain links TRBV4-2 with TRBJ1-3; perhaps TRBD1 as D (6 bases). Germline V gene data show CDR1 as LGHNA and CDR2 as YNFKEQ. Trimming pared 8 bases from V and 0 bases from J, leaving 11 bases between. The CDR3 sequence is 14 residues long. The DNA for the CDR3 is TGTGCCAGCCGGGGGCAGAACTCTGGAAACACCATATATTTT. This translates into CASRGQNSGNTIYF.

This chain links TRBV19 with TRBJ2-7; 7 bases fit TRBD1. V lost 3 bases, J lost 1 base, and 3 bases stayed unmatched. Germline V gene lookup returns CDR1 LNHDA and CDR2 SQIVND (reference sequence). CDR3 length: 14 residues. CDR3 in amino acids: CASSMGQSSYEQYF. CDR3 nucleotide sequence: TGTGCCAGTAGTATGGGACAGAGTTCCTACGAGCAGTACTTC.

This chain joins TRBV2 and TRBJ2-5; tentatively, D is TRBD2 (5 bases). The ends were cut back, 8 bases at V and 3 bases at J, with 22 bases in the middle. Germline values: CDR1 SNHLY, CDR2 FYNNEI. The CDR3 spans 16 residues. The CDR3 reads CASPRAYIWGKETQYF. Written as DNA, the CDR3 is TGTGCCAGCCCGAGGGCCTATATATGGGGAAAAGAGACCCAGTACTTC.

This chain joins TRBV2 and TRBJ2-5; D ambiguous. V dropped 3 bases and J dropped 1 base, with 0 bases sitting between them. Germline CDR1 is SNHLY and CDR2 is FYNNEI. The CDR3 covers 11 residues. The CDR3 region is CASSDQETQYF. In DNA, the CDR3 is TGTGCCAGCAGTGACCAAGAGACCCAGTACTTC.

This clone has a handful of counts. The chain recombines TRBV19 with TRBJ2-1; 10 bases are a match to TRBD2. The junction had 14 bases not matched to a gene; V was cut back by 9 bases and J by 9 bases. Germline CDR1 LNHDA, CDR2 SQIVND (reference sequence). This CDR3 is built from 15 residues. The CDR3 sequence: CASTIGLAGVGEQFF. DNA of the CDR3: TGTGCCAGCACAATCGGTCTAGCGGGGGTCGGTGAGCAGTTCTTC. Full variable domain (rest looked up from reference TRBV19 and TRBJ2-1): DGGITQSPKYLFRKEGQNVTLSCEQNLNHDAMYWYRQDPGQGLRLIYYSQIVNDFQKGDIAEGYSVSREKKESFPLTVTSAQKNPTAFYLCASTIGLAGVGEQFFGPGTRLTVL.

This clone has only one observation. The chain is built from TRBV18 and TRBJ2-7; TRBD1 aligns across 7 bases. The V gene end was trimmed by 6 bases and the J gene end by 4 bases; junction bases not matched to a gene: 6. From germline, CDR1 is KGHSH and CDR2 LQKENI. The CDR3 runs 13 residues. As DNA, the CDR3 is TGTGCCAGCTCGGGACAGACCCTTTACGAGCAGTACTTC. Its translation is CASSGQTLYEQYF.

The CDR3 here is CASNSGANVLTF. As DNA, the CDR3 is TGTGCCAGCAACTCTGGGGCCAACGTCCTGACTTTC. The chain uses TRBV11-1 and TRBJ2-6; the D is unclear. V was cut by 7 bases and J by 0 bases, with 1 base left in between. The CDR3 runs to 12 residues. CDR1 is SGHAT and CDR2 is FQDESV in the germline V gene (reference sequence).

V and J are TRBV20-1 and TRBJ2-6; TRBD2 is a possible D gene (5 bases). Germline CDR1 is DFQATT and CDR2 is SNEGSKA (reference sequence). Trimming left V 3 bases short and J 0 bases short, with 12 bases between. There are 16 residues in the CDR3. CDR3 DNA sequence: TGCAGTGCTAGTCCTGGGAGTGGCTCTGGGGCCAACGTCCTGACTTTC. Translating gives CSASPGSGSGANVLTF.

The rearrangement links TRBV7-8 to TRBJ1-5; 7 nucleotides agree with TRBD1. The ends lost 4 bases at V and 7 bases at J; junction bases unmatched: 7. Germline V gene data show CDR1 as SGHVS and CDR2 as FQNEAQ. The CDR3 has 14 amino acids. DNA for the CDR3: TGTGCCAGCAGCTCGACAAAGGGGGCGCAGCCCCAGCATTTT. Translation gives CASSSTKGAQPQHF. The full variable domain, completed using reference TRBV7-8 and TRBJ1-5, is GAGVSQSPRYKVAKRGQDVALRCDPISGHVSLFWYQQALGQGPEFLTYFQNEAQLDKSGLPSDRFFAERPEGSVSTLKIQRTQQEDSAVYLCASSSTKGAQPQHFGDGTRLSIL.

CDR3 nucleotide sequence: TGTGCCACCAGTGATTTTACTAGCGGAAACAATGAGCAGTTCTTC. Protein product: CATSDFTSGNNEQFF. The rearrangement links TRBV24-1 to TRBJ2-1; 8 positions agree with TRBD2. Looked up from germline, CDR1 is KGHDR and CDR2 is SFDVKD. The V gene end was trimmed by 1 base and the J gene end by 5 bases; junction bases not matched to a gene: 3. The CDR3 contains 15 residues.

The CDR3 sequence: CASSVEGTLGSPLHF. The CDR3 bases are TGTGCCAGCAGTGTTGAAGGGACCTTAGGCTCACCCCTCCACTTT. The chain links TRBV6-4 to TRBJ1-6; D may be TRBD1 (5 bases). The length of the CDR3 is 15 residues. Germline CDR1 MRHNA, CDR2 SNTAGT. Trimming took 4 bases from V and 10 from J, leaving 17 bases between them.

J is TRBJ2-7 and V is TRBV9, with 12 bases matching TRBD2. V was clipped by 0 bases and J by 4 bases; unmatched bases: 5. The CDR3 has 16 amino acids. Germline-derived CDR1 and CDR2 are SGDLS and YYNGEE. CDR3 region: CASSVEASGGEYEQYF. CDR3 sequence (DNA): TGTGCCAGCAGCGTAGAGGCTAGCGGGGGGGAGTACGAGCAGTACTTC. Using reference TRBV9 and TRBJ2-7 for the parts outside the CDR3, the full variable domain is DSGVTQTPKHLITATGQRVTLRCSPRSGDLSVYWYQQSLDQGLQFLIQYYNGEERAKGNILERFSAQQFPDLHSELNLSSLELGDSALYFCASSVEASGGEYEQYFGPGTRLTVT.

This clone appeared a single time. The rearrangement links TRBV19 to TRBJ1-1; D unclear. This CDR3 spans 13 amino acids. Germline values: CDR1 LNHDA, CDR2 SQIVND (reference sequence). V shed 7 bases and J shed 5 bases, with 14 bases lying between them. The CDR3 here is CASKKSPGTEAFF. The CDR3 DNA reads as TGTGCCAGTAAAAAGAGCCCGGGGACTGAAGCTTTCTTT.

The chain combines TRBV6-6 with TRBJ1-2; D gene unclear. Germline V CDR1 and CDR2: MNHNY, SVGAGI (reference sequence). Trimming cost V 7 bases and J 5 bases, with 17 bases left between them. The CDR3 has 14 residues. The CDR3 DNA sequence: TGTGCCAGCAATTTGAGGACCATTCCTTATGGCTACACCTTC. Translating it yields CASNLRTIPYGYTF.

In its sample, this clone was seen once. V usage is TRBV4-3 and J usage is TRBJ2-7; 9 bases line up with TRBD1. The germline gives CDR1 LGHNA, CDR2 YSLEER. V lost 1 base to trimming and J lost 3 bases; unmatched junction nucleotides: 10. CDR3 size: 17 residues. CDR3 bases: TGCGCCAGCAGCCAAGCTGTTTCCGGGACAGGGAACTACGAGCAGTACTTC. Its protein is CASSQAVSGTGNYEQYF.

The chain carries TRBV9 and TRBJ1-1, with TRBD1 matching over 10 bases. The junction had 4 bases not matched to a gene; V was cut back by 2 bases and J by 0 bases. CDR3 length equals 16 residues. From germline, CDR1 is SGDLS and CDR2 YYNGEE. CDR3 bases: TGTGCCAGCAGCGTCCGACAGGGGGCAGTGAACACTGAAGCTTTCTTT. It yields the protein CASSVRQGAVNTEAFF.

CDR3 nucleotide sequence: TGTGCCAGCAGGACGCCTTCCGCGGGGGAGAATAATGAGCAGTTCTTC. Translated: CASRTPSAGENNEQFF. The chain combines TRBV27 with TRBJ2-1, with 7 bases aligning to TRBD2. Germline trimming cut 6 bases from V and 7 bases from J; bases unmatched to any gene: 15. Germline values: CDR1 MNHEY, CDR2 SMNVEV (reference sequence). The CDR3 extends over 16 amino acids.

The CDR3 sequence: CASSSIADTQYF. CDR3 sequence (DNA): TGTGCCAGCAGCTCCATAGCAGATACGCAGTATTTT. The chain joins TRBV7-9 to TRBJ2-3, with D unclear. The CDR3 runs to 12 residues. Germline CDR1 SEHNR, CDR2 FQNEAQ (reference sequence). The V gene lost 4 bases and the J gene lost 4 bases, with 6 bases spanning the gap.